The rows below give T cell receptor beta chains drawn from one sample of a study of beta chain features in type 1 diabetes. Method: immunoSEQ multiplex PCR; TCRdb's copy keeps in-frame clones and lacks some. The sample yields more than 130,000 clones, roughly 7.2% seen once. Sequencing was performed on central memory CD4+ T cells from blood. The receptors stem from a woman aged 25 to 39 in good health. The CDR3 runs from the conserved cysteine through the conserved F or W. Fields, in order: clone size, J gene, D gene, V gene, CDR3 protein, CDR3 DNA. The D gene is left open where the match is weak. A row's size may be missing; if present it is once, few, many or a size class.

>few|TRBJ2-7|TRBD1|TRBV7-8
CATRTGAIEKYF
TGTGCCACCCGGACAGGAGCCATCGAGAAGTACTTC
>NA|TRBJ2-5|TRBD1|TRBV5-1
CASSLAGTGSETQYF
TGCGCCAGCAGCTTGGCCGGGACAGGGTCAGAGACCCAGTACTTC
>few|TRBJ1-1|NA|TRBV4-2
CASSQDDQVLNTEAFF
TGTGCCAGCAGCCAAGATGACCAGGTCCTGAACACTGAAGCTTTCTTT
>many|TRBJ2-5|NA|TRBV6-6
CASSYGLYQETQYF
TGTGCCAGCAGTTACGGCCTGTACCAAGAGACCCAGTACTTC
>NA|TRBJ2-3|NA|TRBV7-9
CASSLVLGATDTQYF
TGTGCCAGCAGCTTAGTCTTGGGGGCTACAGATACGCAGTATTTT
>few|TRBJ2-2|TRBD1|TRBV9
CASSLRDRARGTGELFF
TGTGCCAGCAGCTTACGGGACAGAGCAAGGGGGACCGGGGAGCTGTTTTTT
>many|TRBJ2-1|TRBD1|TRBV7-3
CASSLTGTGLNEQFF
TGTGCCAGCAGCTTAACCGGGACAGGGTTGAATGAGCAGTTCTTC
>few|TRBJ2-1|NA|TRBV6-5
CASSFRGSYNEQFF
TGTGCCAGCAGTTTTCGAGGCTCCTACAATGAGCAGTTCTTC
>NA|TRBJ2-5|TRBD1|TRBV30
CAWTQGAGETQYF
TGTGCCTGGACACAGGGGGCGGGGGAGACCCAGTACTTC
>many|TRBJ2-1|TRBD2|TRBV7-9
CASSFLRDYDEQFF
TGTGCCAGCAGCTTCCTCCGGGACTACGATGAGCAGTTCTTC
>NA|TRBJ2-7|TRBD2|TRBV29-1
CSVEGRGLAGNYEQYF
TGCAGCGTTGAAGGTCGGGGACTAGCGGGAAACTACGAGCAGTACTTC
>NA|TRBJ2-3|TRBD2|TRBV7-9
CASSPWTSGRITDTQYF
TGTGCCAGCAGCCCCTGGACTAGCGGGAGGATCACAGATACGCAGTATTTT
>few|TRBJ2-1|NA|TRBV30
CAWRRGGNGEQFF
TGTGCCTGGAGGAGAGGCGGGAATGGTGAGCAGTTCTTC
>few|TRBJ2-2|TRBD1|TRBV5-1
CASTRDRVDTGELFF
TGCGCCAGCACCAGGGACAGGGTAGACACCGGGGAGCTGTTTTTT
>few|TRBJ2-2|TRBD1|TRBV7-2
CASSQERDSGELFF
TGCGCCAGCAGCCAAGAACGGGACAGTGGGGAGCTGTTTTTT
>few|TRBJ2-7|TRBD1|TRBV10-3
CAISESFGTGVSYEQYF
TGTGCCATCAGTGAGTCGTTTGGGACAGGGGTCTCCTACGAGCAGTACTTC
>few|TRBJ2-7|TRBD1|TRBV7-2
CASSQDRGGSSYEQYF
TGTGCCAGCAGCCAAGACAGGGGAGGCAGCTCCTACGAGCAGTACTTC
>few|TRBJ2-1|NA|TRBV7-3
CASSLTSSANEQFF
TGTGCCAGCAGCTTAACGTCTAGCGCCAATGAGCAGTTCTTC
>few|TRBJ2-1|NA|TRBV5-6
CASRKVQYNEQFF
TGTGCCAGCAGGAAAGTACAGTACAATGAGCAGTTCTTC
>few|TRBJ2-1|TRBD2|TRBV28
CASRDSGINNEQFF
TGTGCCAGCAGAGATAGCGGGATTAACAATGAGCAGTTCTTC
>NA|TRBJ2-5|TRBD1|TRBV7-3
CASSLSGTGGSETQYF
TGTGCCAGCAGCTTAAGTGGGACAGGCGGTTCAGAGACCCAGTACTTC
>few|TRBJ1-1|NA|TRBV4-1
CASSHPTRNNEAFF
TGCGCCAGCAGCCATCCGACAAGGAATAACGAAGCTTTCTTT
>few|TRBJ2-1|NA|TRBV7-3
CASSAGGSGYNEQFF
TGTGCCAGCAGCGCAGGTGGTAGCGGCTACAATGAGCAGTTCTTC
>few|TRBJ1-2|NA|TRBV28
CASSLQSFYGYTF
TGTGCCAGCAGTCTACAGAGCTTCTATGGCTACACCTTC
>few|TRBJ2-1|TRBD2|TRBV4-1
CASSLLADSYNEQFF
TGCGCCAGCAGCCTACTAGCGGATTCCTACAATGAGCAGTTCTTC
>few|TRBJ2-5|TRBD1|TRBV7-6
CASSGGTAKETQYF
TGTGCCAGCAGCGGTGGGACAGCGAAAGAGACCCAGTACTTC
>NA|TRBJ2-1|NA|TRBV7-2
CASSSQGPVIQSSYNEQFF
TGTGCCAGCAGCTCCCAGGGCCCCGTTATTCAAAGCTCCTACAATGAGCAGTTCTTC
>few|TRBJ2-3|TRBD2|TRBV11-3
CASSLFYSGIGEDTQYF
TGTGCCAGCAGCTTGTTCTATAGCGGGATAGGCGAAGATACGCAGTATTTT
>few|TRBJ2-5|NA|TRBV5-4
CASSFLLQRKSQETQYF
TGTGCCAGCAGCTTTTTGCTCCAGCGCAAGAGCCAAGAGACCCAGTACTTC
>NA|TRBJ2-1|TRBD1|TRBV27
CASSLRDRGRNEQFF
TGTGCCAGCAGTTTGAGGGACAGGGGGAGGAATGAGCAGTTCTTC
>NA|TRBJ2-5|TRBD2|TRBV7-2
CASSSALAGDGETQYF
TGTGCCAGCAGCTCTGCTCTAGCGGGAGACGGAGAGACCCAGTACTTC
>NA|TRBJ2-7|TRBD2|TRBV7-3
CASSLRGSEEQYF
TGTGCCAGCAGCTTACGCGGGAGTGAAGAGCAGTACTTC
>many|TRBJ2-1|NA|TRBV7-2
CASSFYGRDDYNEQFF
TGTGCCAGCAGCTTTTATGGGCGGGATGATTACAATGAGCAGTTCTTC
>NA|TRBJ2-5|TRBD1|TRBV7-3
CASSLIGPGQGETQYF
TGTGCCAGCAGCTTAATTGGGCCGGGACAGGGGGAGACCCAGTACTTC
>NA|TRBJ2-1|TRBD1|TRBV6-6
CASRPSGTGYNEQFF
TGTGCCAGCAGGCCCTCGGGGACAGGTTACAATGAGCAGTTCTTC
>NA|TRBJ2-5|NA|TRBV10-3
CAISRGEEETQYF
TGTGCCATCAGCAGGGGGGAAGAAGAGACCCAGTACTTC
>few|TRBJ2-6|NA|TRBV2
CASITVNSGANVLTF
TGTGCCAGCATTACAGTTAACTCTGGGGCCAACGTCCTGACTTTC
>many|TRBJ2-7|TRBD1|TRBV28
CASSLPGTGRTEQYF
TGTGCCAGCAGTTTACCCGGGACAGGGCGCACCGAGCAGTACTTC
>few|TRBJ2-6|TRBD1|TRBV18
CASSPMGNRDRKSGANVLTF
TGTGCCAGCTCACCGATGGGAAACCGGGACAGAAAGTCTGGGGCCAACGTCCTGACTTTC
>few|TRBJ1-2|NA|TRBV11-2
CASSLVQGGAYGYTF
TGTGCCAGCAGCTTAGTACAGGGAGGGGCCTATGGCTACACCTTC
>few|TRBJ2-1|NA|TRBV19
CASGGSPYNEQFF
TGTGCCAGTGGTGGGAGCCCCTACAATGAGCAGTTCTTC
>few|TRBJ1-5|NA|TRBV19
CASSGGIHQPQHF
TGTGCCAGTAGCGGAGGGATCCATCAGCCCCAGCATTTT
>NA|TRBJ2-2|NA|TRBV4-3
CASSQDLGLTAGTGELFF
TGCGCCAGCAGCCAAGATCTTGGGCTTACCGCGGGCACCGGGGAGCTGTTTTTT